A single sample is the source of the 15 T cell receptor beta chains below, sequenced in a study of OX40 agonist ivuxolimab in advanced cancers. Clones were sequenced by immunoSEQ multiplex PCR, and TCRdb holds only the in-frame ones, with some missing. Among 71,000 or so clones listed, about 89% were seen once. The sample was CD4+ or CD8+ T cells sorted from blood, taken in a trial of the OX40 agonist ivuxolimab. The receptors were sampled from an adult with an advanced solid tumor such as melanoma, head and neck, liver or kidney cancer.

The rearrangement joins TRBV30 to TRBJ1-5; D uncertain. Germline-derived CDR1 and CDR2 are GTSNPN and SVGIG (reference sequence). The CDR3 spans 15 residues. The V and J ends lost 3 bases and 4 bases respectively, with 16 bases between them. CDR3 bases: TGTGCCTGGAGAGGAGCGACGGGCCTAAATCAGCCCCAGCATTTT. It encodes CAWRGATGLNQPQHF.

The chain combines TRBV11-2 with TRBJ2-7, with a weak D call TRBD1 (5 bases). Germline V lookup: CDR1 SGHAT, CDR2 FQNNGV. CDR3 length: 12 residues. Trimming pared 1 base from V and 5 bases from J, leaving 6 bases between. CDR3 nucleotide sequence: TGTGCCAGCAGCTTAGCCAGGGACGAGCAGTACTTC. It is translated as CASSLARDEQYF. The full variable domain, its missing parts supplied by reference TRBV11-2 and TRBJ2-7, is EAGVAQSPRYKIIEKRQSVAFWCNPISGHATLYWYQQILGQGPKLLIQFQNNGVVDDSQLPKDRFSAERLKGVDSTLKIQPAKLEDSAVYLCASSLARDEQYFGPGTRLTVT.

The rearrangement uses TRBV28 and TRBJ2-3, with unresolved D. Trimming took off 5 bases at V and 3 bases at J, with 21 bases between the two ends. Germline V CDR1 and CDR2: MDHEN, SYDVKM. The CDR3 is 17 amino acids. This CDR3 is CASSPTRSSMVTDTQYF. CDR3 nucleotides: TGTGCCAGCAGTCCTACACGTTCGAGTATGGTTACAGATACGCAGTATTTT.

In nucleotides, the CDR3 is TGTGCCAGCAGCTTCTCCGGCGGAGCGTTCTCTGGGGCCAACGTCCTGACTTTC. Its protein is CASSFSGGAFSGANVLTF. V usage is TRBV7-2 and J usage is TRBJ2-6; D is ambiguous. This CDR3 region has 18 residues. Trimming took 3 bases from V and 0 from J, leaving 15 bases between them. Germline lookup yields CDR1 SGHTA and CDR2 FQGNSA.

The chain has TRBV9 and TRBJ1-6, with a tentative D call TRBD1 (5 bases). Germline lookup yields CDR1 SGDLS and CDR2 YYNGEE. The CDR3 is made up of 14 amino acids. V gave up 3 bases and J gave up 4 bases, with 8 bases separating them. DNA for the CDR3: TGTGCCAGCAGCGCGCAGGGTTATAATTCACCCCTCCACTTT. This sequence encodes CASSAQGYNSPLHF.

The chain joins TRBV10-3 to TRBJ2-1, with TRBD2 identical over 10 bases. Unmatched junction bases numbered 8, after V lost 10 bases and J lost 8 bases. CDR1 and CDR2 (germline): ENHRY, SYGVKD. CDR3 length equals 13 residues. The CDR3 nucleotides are TGTGCCACCTCTAGCGGGGGCTGGGATGAGCAGTTCTTC. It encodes CATSSGGWDEQFF.

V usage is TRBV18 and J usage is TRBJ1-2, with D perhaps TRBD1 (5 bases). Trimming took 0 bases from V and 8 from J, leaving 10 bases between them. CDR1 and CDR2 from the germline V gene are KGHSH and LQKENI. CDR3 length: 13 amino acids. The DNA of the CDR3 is TGTGCCAGCTCACCACCAGGGGATTACGGCTACACCTTC. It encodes CASSPPGDYGYTF.

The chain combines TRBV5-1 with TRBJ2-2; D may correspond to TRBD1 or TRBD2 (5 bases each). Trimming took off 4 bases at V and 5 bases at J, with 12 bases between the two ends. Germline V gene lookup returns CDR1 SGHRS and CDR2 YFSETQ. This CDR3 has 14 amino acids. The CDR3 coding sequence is TGCGCCAGCAGCAATGGTGGGGGAACCGGGGAGCTGTTTTTT. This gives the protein CASSNGGGTGELFF.

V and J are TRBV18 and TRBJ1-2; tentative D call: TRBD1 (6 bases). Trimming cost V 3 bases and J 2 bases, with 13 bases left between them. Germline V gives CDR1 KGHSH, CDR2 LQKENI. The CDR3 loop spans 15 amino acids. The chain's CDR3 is CASSPLTGGNYGYTF. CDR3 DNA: TGTGCCAGCTCACCTTTGACAGGTGGAAACTATGGCTACACCTTC.

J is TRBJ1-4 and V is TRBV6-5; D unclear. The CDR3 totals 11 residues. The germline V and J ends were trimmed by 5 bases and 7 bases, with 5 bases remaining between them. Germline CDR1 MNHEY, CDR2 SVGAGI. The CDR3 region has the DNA TGTGCCAGCAGTAGGAGTGAAAAACTGTTTTTT. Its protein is CASSRSEKLFF.

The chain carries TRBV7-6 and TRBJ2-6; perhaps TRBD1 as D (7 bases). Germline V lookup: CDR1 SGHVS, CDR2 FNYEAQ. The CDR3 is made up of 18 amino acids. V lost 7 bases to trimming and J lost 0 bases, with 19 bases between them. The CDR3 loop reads CASTSGGGGSSGANVLTF. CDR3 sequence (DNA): TGTGCCAGCACCTCGGGTGGAGGGGGCTCCTCTGGGGCCAACGTCCTGACTTTC.

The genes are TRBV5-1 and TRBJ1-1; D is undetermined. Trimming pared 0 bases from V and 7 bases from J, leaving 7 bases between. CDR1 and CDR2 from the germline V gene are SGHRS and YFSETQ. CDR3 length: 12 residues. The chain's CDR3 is CASSLDLGEAFF. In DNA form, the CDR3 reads TGCGCCAGCAGCTTGGATTTGGGTGAAGCTTTCTTT.

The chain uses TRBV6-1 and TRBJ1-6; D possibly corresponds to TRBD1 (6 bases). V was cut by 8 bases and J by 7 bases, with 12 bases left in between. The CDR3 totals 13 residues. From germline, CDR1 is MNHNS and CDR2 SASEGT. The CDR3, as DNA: TGTGCCAGCGTGACAGGCGTCAATTCACCCCTCCACTTT. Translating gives CASVTGVNSPLHF.

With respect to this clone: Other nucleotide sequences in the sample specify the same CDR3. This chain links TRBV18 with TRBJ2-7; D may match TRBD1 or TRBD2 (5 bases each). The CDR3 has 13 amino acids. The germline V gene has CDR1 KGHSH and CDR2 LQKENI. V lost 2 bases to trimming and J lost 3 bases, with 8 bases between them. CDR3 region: CASSPGTFYEQYF. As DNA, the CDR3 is TGTGCCAGCTCACCAGGGACCTTCTACGAGCAGTACTTC.

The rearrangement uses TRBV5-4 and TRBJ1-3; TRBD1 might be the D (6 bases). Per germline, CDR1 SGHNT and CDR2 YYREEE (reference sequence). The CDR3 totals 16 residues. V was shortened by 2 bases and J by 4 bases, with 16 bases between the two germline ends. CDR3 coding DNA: TGTGCCAGCAGCTTCGTGGTTGGGGGCGCGGGAAACACCATATATTTT. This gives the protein CASSFVVGGAGNTIYF.